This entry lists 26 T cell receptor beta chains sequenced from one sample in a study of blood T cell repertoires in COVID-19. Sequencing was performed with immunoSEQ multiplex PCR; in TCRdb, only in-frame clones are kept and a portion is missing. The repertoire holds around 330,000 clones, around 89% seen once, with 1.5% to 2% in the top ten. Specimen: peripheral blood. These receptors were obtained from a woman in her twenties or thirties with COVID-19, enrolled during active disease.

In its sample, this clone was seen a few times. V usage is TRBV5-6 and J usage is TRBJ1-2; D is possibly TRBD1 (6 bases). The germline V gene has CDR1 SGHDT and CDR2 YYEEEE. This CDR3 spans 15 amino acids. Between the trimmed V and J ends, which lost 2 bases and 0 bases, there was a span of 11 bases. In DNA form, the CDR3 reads TGTGCCAGCAGCTTTCAGGGGCGGCCTAACTATGGCTACACCTTC. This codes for CASSFQGRPNYGYTF.

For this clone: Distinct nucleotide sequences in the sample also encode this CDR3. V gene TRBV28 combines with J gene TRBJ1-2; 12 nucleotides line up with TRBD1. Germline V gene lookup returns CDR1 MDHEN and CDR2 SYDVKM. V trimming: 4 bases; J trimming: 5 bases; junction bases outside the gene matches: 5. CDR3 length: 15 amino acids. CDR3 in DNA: TGTGCCAGCAGTTCCCGGGACAGGGGGCTGTATGGCTACACCTTC. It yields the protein CASSSRDRGLYGYTF.

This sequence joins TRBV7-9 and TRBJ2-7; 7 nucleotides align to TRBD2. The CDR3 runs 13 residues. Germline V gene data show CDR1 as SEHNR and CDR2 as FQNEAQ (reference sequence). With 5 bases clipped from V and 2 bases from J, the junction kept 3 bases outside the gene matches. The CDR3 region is CASSGTTTYEQYV. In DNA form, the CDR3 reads TGTGCCAGCAGCGGGACTACCACCTACGAGCAGTACGTC.

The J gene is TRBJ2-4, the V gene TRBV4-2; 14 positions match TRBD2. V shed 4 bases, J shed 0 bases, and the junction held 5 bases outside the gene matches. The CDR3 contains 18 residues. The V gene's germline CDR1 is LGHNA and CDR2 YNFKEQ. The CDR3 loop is CASSPGTSGGLAKNIQYF. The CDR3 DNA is TGTGCCAGCAGCCCCGGGACTAGCGGGGGTCTAGCCAAAAACATTCAGTACTTC.

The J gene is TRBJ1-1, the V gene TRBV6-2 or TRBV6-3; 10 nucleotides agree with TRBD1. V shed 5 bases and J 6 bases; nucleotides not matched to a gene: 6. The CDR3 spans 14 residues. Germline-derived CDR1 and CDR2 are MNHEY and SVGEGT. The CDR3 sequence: CASSPDRGLAEAFF. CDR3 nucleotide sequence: TGTGCCAGCAGTCCCGACAGGGGGCTCGCTGAAGCTTTCTTT.

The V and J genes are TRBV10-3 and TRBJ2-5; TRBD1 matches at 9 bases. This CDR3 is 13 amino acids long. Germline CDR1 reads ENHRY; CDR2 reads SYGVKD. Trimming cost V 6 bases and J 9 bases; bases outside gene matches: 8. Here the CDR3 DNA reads TGTGCCATCAGCCCGGGACAGGGAGATGCCCAGTACTTC. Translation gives CAISPGQGDAQYF.

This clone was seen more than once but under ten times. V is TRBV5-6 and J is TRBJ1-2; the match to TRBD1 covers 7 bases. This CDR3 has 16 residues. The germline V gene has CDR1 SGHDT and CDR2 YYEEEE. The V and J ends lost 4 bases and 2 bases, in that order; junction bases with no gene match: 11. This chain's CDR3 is CASSRDRARMNYGYTF. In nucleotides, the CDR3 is TGTGCCAGCAGCCGCGACAGGGCCCGGATGAACTATGGCTACACCTTC.

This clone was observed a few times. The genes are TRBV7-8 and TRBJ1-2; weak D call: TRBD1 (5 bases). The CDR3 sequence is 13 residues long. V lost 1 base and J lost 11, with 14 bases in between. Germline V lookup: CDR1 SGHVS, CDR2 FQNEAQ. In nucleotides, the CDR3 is TGTGCCAGCAGCTTAGTTGCGGAACGGGGGTACACCTTC. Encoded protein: CASSLVAERGYTF.

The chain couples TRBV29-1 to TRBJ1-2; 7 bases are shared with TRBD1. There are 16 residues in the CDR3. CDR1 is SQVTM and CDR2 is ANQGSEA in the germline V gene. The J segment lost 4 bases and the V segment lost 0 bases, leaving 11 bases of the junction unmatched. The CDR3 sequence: CSVEDRDRRSGYGYTF. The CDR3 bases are TGCAGCGTTGAAGATCGGGACAGACGATCTGGCTATGGCTACACCTTC. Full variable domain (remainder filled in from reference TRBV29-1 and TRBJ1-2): SAVISQKPSRDICQRGTSLTIQCQVDSQVTMMFWYRQQPGQSLTLIATANQGSEATYESGFVIDKFPISRPNLTFSTLTVSNMSPEDSSIYLCSVEDRDRRSGYGYTFGSGTRLTVV.

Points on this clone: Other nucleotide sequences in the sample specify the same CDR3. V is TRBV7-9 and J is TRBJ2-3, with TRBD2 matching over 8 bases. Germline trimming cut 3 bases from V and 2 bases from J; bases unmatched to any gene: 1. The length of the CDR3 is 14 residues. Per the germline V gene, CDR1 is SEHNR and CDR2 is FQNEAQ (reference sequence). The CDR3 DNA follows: TGTGCCAGCAGCTTCGGGGGGGTCACAGATACGCAGTATTTT. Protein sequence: CASSFGGVTDTQYF.

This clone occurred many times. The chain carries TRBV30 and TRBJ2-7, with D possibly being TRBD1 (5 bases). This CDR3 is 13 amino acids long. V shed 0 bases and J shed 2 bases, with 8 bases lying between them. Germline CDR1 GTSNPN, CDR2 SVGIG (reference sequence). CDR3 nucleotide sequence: TGTGCCTGGAGTGTAAAGGGGCCCTACGAGCAGTACTTC. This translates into CAWSVKGPYEQYF.

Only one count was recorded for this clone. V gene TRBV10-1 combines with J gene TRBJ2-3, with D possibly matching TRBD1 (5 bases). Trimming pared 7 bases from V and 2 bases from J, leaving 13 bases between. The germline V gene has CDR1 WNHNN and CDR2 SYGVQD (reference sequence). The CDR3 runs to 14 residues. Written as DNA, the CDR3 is TGCGCCAGCAACAGGACAAGAGACACAGATACGCAGTATTTT. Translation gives CASNRTRDTDTQYF.

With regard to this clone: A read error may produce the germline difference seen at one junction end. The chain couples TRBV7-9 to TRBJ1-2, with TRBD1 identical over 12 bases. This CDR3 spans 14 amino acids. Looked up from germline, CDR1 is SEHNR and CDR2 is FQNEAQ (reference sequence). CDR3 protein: CASSHPGQGAQFYF. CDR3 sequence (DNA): TGTGCCAGCAGTCATCCGGGACAGGGGGCCCAATTTTACTTC.

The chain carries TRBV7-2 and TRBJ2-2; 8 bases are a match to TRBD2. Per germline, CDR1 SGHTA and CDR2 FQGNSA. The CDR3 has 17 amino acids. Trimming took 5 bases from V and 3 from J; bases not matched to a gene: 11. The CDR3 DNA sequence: TGTGCCAGCAGCCCGGGGCGAGCGGGGGCTTACACCGGGGAGCTGTTTTTT. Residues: CASSPGRAGAYTGELFF.

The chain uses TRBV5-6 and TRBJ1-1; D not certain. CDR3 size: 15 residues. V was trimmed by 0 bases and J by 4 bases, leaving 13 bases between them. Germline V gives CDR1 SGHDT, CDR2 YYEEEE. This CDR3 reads CASSLGWGDSTEAFF. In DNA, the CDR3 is TGTGCCAGCAGCTTGGGCTGGGGAGATAGCACTGAAGCTTTCTTT.

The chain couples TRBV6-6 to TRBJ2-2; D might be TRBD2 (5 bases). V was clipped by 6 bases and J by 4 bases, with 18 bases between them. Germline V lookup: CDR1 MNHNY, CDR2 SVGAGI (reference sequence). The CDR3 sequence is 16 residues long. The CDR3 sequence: CASRPGMSRGTGELFF. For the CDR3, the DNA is TGTGCCAGCAGGCCGGGGATGTCCCGGGGCACCGGGGAGCTGTTTTTT.

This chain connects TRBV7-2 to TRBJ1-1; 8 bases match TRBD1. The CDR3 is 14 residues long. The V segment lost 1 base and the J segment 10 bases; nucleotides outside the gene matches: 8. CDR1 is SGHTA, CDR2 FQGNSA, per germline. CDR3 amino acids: CASSLGGQGVGAFF. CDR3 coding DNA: TGTGCCAGCAGCTTAGGCGGACAGGGCGTGGGAGCTTTCTTT.

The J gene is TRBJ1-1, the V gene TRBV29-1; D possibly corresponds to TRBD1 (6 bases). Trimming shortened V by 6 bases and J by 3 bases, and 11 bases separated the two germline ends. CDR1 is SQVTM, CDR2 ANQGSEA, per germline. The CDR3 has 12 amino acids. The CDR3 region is CSVTGIDTEAFF. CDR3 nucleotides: TGCAGCGTCACAGGGATAGACACTGAAGCTTTCTTT.

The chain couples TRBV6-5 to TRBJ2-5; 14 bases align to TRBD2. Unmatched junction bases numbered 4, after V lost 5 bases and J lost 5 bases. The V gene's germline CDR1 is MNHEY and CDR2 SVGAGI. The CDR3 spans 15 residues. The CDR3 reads CASSPTSGGVETQYF. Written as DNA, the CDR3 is TGTGCCAGCAGTCCGACTAGCGGGGGGGTGGAGACCCAGTACTTC.

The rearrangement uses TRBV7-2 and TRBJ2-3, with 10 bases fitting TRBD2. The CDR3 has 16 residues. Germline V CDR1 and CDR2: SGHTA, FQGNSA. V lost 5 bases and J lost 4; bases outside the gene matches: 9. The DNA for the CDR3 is TGTGCCAGCAGCCCGCAGCTAGCGGGGGCGGCAGATACGCAGTATTTT. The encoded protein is CASSPQLAGAADTQYF.

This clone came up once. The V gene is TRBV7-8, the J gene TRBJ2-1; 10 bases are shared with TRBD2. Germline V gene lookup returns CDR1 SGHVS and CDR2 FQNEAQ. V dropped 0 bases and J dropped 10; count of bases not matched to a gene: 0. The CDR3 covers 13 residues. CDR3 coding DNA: TGTGCCAGCAGCTTAGCTAGCGGGGGGGAGCAGTTCTTC. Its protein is CASSLASGGEQFF.

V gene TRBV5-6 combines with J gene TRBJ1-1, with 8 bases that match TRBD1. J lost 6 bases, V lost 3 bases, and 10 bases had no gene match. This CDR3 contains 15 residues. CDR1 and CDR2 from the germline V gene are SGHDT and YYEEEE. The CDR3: CASSSQGALRAEAFF. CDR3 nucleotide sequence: TGTGCCAGCAGCTCCCAGGGGGCCCTTAGAGCTGAAGCTTTCTTT.

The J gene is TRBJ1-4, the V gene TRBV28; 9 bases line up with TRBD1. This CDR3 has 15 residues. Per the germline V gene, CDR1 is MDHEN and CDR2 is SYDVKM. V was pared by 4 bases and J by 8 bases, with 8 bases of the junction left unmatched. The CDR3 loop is CASSSSGTGNEKLFF. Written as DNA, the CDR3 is TGTGCCAGCAGTTCGTCCGGGACAGGGAACGAAAAACTGTTTTTT.

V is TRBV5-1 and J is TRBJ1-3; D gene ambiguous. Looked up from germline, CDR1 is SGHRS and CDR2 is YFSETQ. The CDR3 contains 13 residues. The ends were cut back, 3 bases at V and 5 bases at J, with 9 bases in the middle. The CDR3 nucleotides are TGCGCCAGCAGCTCGGGGTCCAGAAACACCATATATTTT. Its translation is CASSSGSRNTIYF.

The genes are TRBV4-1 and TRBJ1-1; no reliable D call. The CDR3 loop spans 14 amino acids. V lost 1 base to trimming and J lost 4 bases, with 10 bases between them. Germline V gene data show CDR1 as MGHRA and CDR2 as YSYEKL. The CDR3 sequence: CASSQGKQSTEAFF. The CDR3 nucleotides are TGCGCCAGCAGCCAAGGGAAACAGAGCACTGAAGCTTTCTTT.

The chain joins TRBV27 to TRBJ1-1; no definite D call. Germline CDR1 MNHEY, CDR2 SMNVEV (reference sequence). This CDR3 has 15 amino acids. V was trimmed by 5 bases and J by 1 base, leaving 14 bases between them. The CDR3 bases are TGTGCCAGCAGTCCTAACAGATTCCCGAACACTGAAGCTTTCTTT. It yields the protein CASSPNRFPNTEAFF.